Listed below are T cell receptor beta chains from one sample, sequenced in a study of shared T cell receptors in the human thymus. Profiled with immunoSEQ multiplex PCR; TCRdb holds only in-frame clones, not every one. The table lists 640,000 or so clones, around 87% of them singletons, with approximately 0.0097% in the top ten. The sample was also reused in another study, on human thymus T cells.

The sample taken for sequencing was thymocytes. These receptor sequences come from a boy under two years old with a congenital heart defect. CDR3s include the opening cysteine and the closing phenylalanine or tryptophan. Each record gives: J gene, D gene, V gene, clone size, CDR3 protein, CDR3 DNA. A D gene is named only where the DNA matches it firmly. Not every row has a clone size; where given, it reads once, few, many or a size class.

J gene: TRBJ1-4; D gene: TRBD1; V gene: TRBV14; clone size: NA; CDR3 protein: CASSPTGGNEKLFF; CDR3 DNA: TGTGCCAGCAGCCCGACAGGGGGGAACGAAAAACTGTTTTTT
J gene: TRBJ1-1; D gene: NA; V gene: TRBV27; clone size: NA; CDR3 protein: CASRPPGADTVFPYTEAFF; CDR3 DNA: TGTGCCAGCAGACCCCCCGGTGCGGACACAGTCTTTCCTTACACTGAAGCTTTCTTT
J gene: TRBJ2-3; D gene: TRBD2; V gene: TRBV9; clone size: NA; CDR3 protein: CASSADLLAGATDTQYF; CDR3 DNA: TGTGCCAGCAGCGCCGACCTACTAGCGGGGGCCACAGATACGCAGTATTTT
J gene: TRBJ1-1; D gene: TRBD1; V gene: TRBV2; clone size: once; CDR3 protein: CASSAETGGDTEAFF; CDR3 DNA: TGTGCCAGCAGTGCAGAGACAGGGGGCGACACTGAAGCTTTCTTT
J gene: TRBJ2-7; D gene: NA; V gene: TRBV28; clone size: NA; CDR3 protein: CASSLKGLVEQYF; CDR3 DNA: TGTGCCAGCAGTTTAAAGGGGCTAGTCGAGCAGTACTTC
J gene: TRBJ2-1; D gene: NA; V gene: TRBV6-4; clone size: NA; CDR3 protein: CASSVAAYNEQFF; CDR3 DNA: TGTGCCAGCAGTGTGGCCGCTTACAATGAGCAGTTCTTC
J gene: TRBJ2-4; D gene: TRBD1; V gene: TRBV19; clone size: NA; CDR3 protein: CASSTTGVRAKNIQYF; CDR3 DNA: TGTGCCAGTAGTACTACAGGGGTACGTGCCAAAAACATTCAGTACTTC
J gene: TRBJ1-5; D gene: TRBD1; V gene: TRBV4-1; clone size: once; CDR3 protein: CASSPSTQGEDQPQHF; CDR3 DNA: TGCGCCAGCAGCCCGAGTACCCAGGGGGAAGATCAGCCCCAGCATTTT
J gene: TRBJ2-7; D gene: NA; V gene: TRBV25-1; clone size: NA; CDR3 protein: CASSPPGGAYEQYF; CDR3 DNA: TGTGCCAGCAGTCCCCCCGGGGGAGCCTACGAGCAGTACTTC
J gene: TRBJ1-6; D gene: TRBD1; V gene: TRBV11-2; clone size: NA; CDR3 protein: CASSARQGENSPLHF; CDR3 DNA: TGTGCCAGCAGCGCCCGACAGGGGGAGAATTCACCCCTCCACTTT